This is a list of T cell receptor beta chains from one sample in a study of shared clonotypes between healthy human individuals. The table came from immunoSEQ multiplex PCR; TCRdb's copy has only in-frame clones and leaves some out. Of about 1.5 million clones listed, approximately 97% are singletons. Sequenced: naive CD4+ T cells sorted from blood. Source of these receptors: a man aged 30-40 years in good health. Each CDR3 is given with its conserved first and last residue. A D gene is named only where the DNA matches it firmly. Only part of the rows carry a size: once, few, many, or a class if the clone is expanded.

DNA,CDR3,size,J,D,V
TGTGCCAGCAGCTCTCAGGACTACGAGCAGTACTTC,CASSSQDYEQYF,-,TRBJ2-7,-,TRBV7-2
TGTGCCAGCAAACCACTAGCGGGACCCAATGAGCAGTTCTTC,CASKPLAGPNEQFF,-,TRBJ2-1,TRBD2,TRBV2
TGTGCCAGCTCACCAAAGGCCCCCTCTGGGGCCAACGTCCTGACTTTC,CASSPKAPSGANVLTF,-,TRBJ2-6,-,TRBV18
TGTGCCAGCAGCTTAATGGGCTTCGATGAGCAGTTCTTC,CASSLMGFDEQFF,-,TRBJ2-1,-,TRBV7-2
TGTGCCAGCTCACCAGCGAGGGACACTGAAGCTTTCTTT,CASSPARDTEAFF,-,TRBJ1-1,-,TRBV18
TGTGCCAGCAGTCCAGGGGGACGGATGACTCTCGGGCAGTACTTC,CASSPGGRMTLGQYF,-,TRBJ2-7,TRBD1,TRBV6-5
TGTGCCAGCAGCAAAGGGGGCGCTGAGGACTATGGCTACACCTTC,CASSKGGAEDYGYTF,-,TRBJ1-2,TRBD1,TRBV6-1
TGTGCCAGCAGCCTTATTAACACTGAAGCTTTCTTT,CASSLINTEAFF,-,TRBJ1-1,-,TRBV7-2
TGTGCCAGCAGTCTGGGCCGTGGGGGAAAAGAGACCCAGTACTTC,CASSLGRGGKETQYF,-,TRBJ2-5,-,TRBV11-2
TGTGCCAGCAGTCGGGTAGGGTTAGAGACCCAGTACTTC,CASSRVGLETQYF,once,TRBJ2-5,-,TRBV2
TGCGCCAGCAGCCCGGGAGACGGCAATCAGCCCCAGCATTTT,CASSPGDGNQPQHF,-,TRBJ1-5,-,TRBV5-1
TGCGCCAGCAGCTCCCTCCCGACTAGCCAAAACATTCAGTACTTC,CASSSLPTSQNIQYF,-,TRBJ2-4,TRBD2,TRBV5-1
TGTGCCAGCAGCTTGCGATCCTACGAGCAGTACTTC,CASSLRSYEQYF,once,TRBJ2-7,-,TRBV5-6
TGTGCCAGCTCACCTCGGGGAGCCGGCTACGAGCAGTACTTC,CASSPRGAGYEQYF,-,TRBJ2-7,-,TRBV18
TGCGCCAGCAGCCCTCACGGGCGGGTAAGAAACAATGAGCAGTTCTTC,CASSPHGRVRNNEQFF,-,TRBJ2-1,-,TRBV5-1
TGTGCCATCAGAGGGACTAGCGGGGATCTAAATGAGCAGTTCTTC,CAIRGTSGDLNEQFF,-,TRBJ2-1,TRBD2,TRBV10-3
TGTGCCAGCAGCCTACGAGGACTTTGGGAAAATAGCAATCAGCCCCAGCATTTT,CASSLRGLWENSNQPQHF,-,TRBJ1-5,-,TRBV5-5
TGTGCCAGCAGCCCCGGACAGGGGTCCTACGAGCAGTACTTC,CASSPGQGSYEQYF,-,TRBJ2-7,TRBD1,TRBV11-3
TGTGCCAGCAGCTTACAAGGGTACGAGCAGTACTTC,CASSLQGYEQYF,-,TRBJ2-7,-,TRBV7-2
TGTGCCAGCAGCCGGGACAGCTACACTGAAGCTTTCTTT,CASSRDSYTEAFF,-,TRBJ1-1,TRBD1,TRBV28
TGTGCCAGCACTAGACAGGGAAAAGATACGCAGTATTTT,CASTRQGKDTQYF,-,TRBJ2-3,TRBD1,TRBV25-1
TGCGCCAGCACTGCCAGCGGGAGCAACGAAGAGACCCAGTACTTC,CASTASGSNEETQYF,-,TRBJ2-5,TRBD2,TRBV5-1
TGCGCCAGCAGTGCCGGGGGTCTAGCCTACGAGCAGTACTTC,CASSAGGLAYEQYF,-,TRBJ2-7,-,TRBV10-1
TGTGCCAGCAGCTTAGACGGCAACTCTAATCAGCCCCAGCATTTT,CASSLDGNSNQPQHF,-,TRBJ1-5,-,TRBV7-2
TGTGCCAGCAGCCAAAGTTGGTCGGTGGGAGACTACGAGCAGTACTTC,CASSQSWSVGDYEQYF,-,TRBJ2-7,-,TRBV14
TGTGCCAGCAGCCGTGGACCCGGGAAACACACCTTC,CASSRGPGKHTF,-,TRBJ1-2,-,TRBV7-9
TGTGCCAGCAGCGTAGATCACGACCCACTCTCCTACGAGCAGTACTTC,CASSVDHDPLSYEQYF,-,TRBJ2-7,-,TRBV9
TGTGCCAGTAGACTACAGGGGGATGGTCAGCCCCAGCATTTT,CASRLQGDGQPQHF,-,TRBJ1-5,TRBD1,TRBV19
TGCAGTCACATGTCAGGGCAAGGAGGCTACACCTTC,CSHMSGQGGYTF,-,TRBJ1-2,-,TRBV29-1
TGTGCCAGCAGCTTAGCAGGGGGCTTGCGTGAGCAGTACTTC,CASSLAGGLREQYF,-,TRBJ2-7,TRBD1,TRBV7-9
TGTGCCACCCGGGGGCGGTTGGGGGCCAACGTCCTGACTTTC,CATRGRLGANVLTF,-,TRBJ2-6,-,TRBV10-3
TGTGCCAGCAGCTTCTATGGATCTACTGGAAACACCATATATTTT,CASSFYGSTGNTIYF,-,TRBJ1-3,-,TRBV5-6
TGTGCCAGCAGTTTCTACGGGACAGGAGCTTCAGATACGCAGTATTTT,CASSFYGTGASDTQYF,-,TRBJ2-3,TRBD1,TRBV28
TGTGCCAGCAGCTACAGGGGGCGCAAGGGCTACACCTTC,CASSYRGRKGYTF,-,TRBJ1-2,TRBD1,TRBV13
TGTGCCAGCAGAAAGGCCCCTCAGCGCATGAACACTGAAGCTTTCTTT,CASRKAPQRMNTEAFF,-,TRBJ1-1,-,TRBV13
TGTGCCAGCAGCTCCCCTGGGGGAGCGGGCTACGAGCAGTACTTC,CASSSPGGAGYEQYF,-,TRBJ2-7,-,TRBV5-4
TGCAGCGTTCAGAGGCAGCCTAGCACAGATACGCAGTATTTT,CSVQRQPSTDTQYF,-,TRBJ2-3,-,TRBV29-1
TGTGCCAGCAGTGAACCAGGGTCCTACGAGCAGTACTTC,CASSEPGSYEQYF,-,TRBJ2-7,-,TRBV25-1
TGTGCCAGCAGCTTCGGGGGGAACGCCTACGAGCAGTACTTC,CASSFGGNAYEQYF,-,TRBJ2-7,TRBD2,TRBV7-9
TGTGCCACACAGGGGGCTCGGGGGGTGGTCGGCAATGAGCAGTTCTTC,CATQGARGVVGNEQFF,once,TRBJ2-1,TRBD1,TRBV10-3
TGTGCCAGCAGCTTAGGGGCTAGCGGGATCTTGGAGACCCAGTACTTC,CASSLGASGILETQYF,-,TRBJ2-5,TRBD2,TRBV7-7
TGTGCCAGCAGCGACCCGGGACGACAAGAGACCCAGTACTTC,CASSDPGRQETQYF,once,TRBJ2-5,-,TRBV9
TGCGCCAGCAGCCCGCGGGAGGGCACCTACAATGAGCAGTTCTTC,CASSPREGTYNEQFF,-,TRBJ2-1,TRBD2,TRBV5-1
TGTGCCAGCAGCCCTGGACTAGCCCTGAGCACAGATACGCAGTATTTT,CASSPGLALSTDTQYF,-,TRBJ2-3,TRBD2,TRBV5-8
TGCGCCAGCAGCTACCTGACAGGGAACACTGAAGCTTTCTTT,CASSYLTGNTEAFF,-,TRBJ1-1,-,TRBV5-1
TGCGCCAGCAGCTTGGGGGACGCAGGGTGGAATGGCTACACCTTC,CASSLGDAGWNGYTF,-,TRBJ1-2,-,TRBV5-1
TGTGCCAGCAGTCGGACAGGGTGGTATGAGCAGTTCTTC,CASSRTGWYEQFF,-,TRBJ2-1,TRBD1,TRBV27
TGCGCCAGCAGATTTGGGGGACTAGCGGGAGCCCCCGGGGAGCTGTTTTTT,CASRFGGLAGAPGELFF,once,TRBJ2-2,TRBD2,TRBV5-1
TGCGCCAGCAGCTTAGAGGCTAGCGGGAGAGCCACAGATACGCAGTATTTT,CASSLEASGRATDTQYF,-,TRBJ2-3,TRBD2,TRBV5-1
TGCGCCAGCAGTGACCTGACTAGCGGCAACTACAATGAGCAGTTCTTC,CASSDLTSGNYNEQFF,once,TRBJ2-1,TRBD2,TRBV10-1
TGTGCCAGTGCAACTAATGAAAAACTGTTTTTT,CASATNEKLFF,-,TRBJ1-4,-,TRBV2
TGCGCCAGCAGCGTGGACAGGGGGTACCAAGAGACCCAGTACTTC,CASSVDRGYQETQYF,-,TRBJ2-5,TRBD1,TRBV5-1
TGTGCCAGCAGCGCGGACTCTGGGGCCAACGTCCTGACTTTC,CASSADSGANVLTF,-,TRBJ2-6,-,TRBV5-6
TGCGCCAGCAGCTTGGCGTCAGGGGAAACCGGGGAGCTGTTTTTT,CASSLASGETGELFF,once,TRBJ2-2,-,TRBV5-1